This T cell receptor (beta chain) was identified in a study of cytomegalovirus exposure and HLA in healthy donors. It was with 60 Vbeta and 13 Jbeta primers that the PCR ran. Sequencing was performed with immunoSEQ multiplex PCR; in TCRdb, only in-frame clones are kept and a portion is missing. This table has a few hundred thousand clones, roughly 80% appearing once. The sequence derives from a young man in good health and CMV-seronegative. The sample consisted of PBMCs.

In nucleotides, the CDR3 is TGTGCCATCAGGAGGGAAGATATGGCAGATACGCAGTATTTT. Protein sequence: CAIRREDMADTQYF. This chain joins TRBV10-3 and TRBJ2-3, with D perhaps matching TRBD2 (5 bases). The CDR3 is made up of 14 amino acids. Germline CDR1 and CDR2: ENHRY and SYGVKD. Trimming stripped 6 bases from V and 4 bases from J, with 14 bases between.